This TCR beta chain is drawn from a study of blood T cell repertoires in COVID-19. For the study at large: Collection of acute and convalescent COVID-19 samples took place in the United States, Italy and Spain. PBMCs, B-cell-depleted T cells, or T cells provided the cDNA or gDNA that made up the material.

Assay: immunoSEQ multiplex PCR; the TCRdb copy retains only in-frame clones and omits some. The sample yields some 530,000 clones, approximately 91% seen once. In its sample, this clone was seen once. The clonotype comes from a woman aged 60-70 years who had recovered from COVID-19. The sequenced material came from PBMCs or T cells enriched from blood (not recorded which).

CDR3 in DNA: TGCGCCAGCAGCTTGTACGGGGACAGGAATCAGCCCCAGCATTTT. As protein: CASSLYGDRNQPQHF. This chain joins TRBV5-1 and TRBJ1-5; 8 bases map to TRBD1. V lost 1 base and J lost 4; bases outside the gene matches: 4. Germline-derived CDR1 and CDR2 are SGHRS and YFSETQ. CDR3 length: 15 amino acids.